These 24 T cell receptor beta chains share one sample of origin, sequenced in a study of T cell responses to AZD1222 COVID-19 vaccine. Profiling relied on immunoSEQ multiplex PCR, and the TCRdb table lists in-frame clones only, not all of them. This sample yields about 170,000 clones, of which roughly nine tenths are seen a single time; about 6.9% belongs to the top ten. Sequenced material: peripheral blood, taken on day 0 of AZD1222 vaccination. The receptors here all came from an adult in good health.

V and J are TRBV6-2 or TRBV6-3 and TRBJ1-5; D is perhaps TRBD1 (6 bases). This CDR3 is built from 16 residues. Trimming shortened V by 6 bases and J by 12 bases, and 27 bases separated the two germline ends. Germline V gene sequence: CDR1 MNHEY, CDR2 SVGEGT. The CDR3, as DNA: TGTGCCAGCAGCCCTATCGGGGGGGCAGGGAGACGTTTCCAGCATTTT. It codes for CASSPIGGAGRRFQHF.

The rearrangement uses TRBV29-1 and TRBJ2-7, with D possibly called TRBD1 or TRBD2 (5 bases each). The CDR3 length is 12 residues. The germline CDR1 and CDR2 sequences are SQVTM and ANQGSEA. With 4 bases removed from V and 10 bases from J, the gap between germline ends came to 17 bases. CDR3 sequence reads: CSVGGSGTGQYV. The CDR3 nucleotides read TGCAGCGTTGGCGGATCCGGGACCGGACAGTACGTC.

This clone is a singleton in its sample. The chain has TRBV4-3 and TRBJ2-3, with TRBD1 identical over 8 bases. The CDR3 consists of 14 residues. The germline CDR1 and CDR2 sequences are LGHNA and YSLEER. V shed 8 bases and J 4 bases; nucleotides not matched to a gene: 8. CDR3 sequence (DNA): TGCGCCAGCTCCGTCAGGGGGCTGCCAGATACGCAGTATTTT. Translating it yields CASSVRGLPDTQYF.

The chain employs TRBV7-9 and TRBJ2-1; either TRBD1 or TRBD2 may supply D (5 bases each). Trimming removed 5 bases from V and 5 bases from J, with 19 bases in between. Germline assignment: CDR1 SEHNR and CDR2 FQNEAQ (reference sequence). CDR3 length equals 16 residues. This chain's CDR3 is CASSPNPGRLHNEQFF. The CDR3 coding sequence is TGTGCCAGCAGCCCAAATCCGGGACGGCTACACAATGAGCAGTTCTTC.

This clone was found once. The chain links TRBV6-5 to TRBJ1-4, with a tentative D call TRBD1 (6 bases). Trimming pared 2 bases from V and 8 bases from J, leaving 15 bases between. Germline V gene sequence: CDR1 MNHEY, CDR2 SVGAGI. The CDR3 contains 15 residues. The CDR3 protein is CASSYLTGFEEKLFF. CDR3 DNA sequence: TGTGCCAGCAGTTACCTCACAGGGTTCGAGGAAAAACTGTTTTTT.

In DNA form, the CDR3 reads TGTGCCAGCAGCTTGGTCGATACCCACGAGCAGTACTTC. It translates to CASSLVDTHEQYF. This chain links TRBV5-6 with TRBJ2-7; D is undetermined. The CDR3 extends over 13 amino acids. Germline-derived CDR1 and CDR2 are SGHDT and YYEEEE. Trimming pared 0 bases from V and 5 bases from J, leaving 9 bases between.

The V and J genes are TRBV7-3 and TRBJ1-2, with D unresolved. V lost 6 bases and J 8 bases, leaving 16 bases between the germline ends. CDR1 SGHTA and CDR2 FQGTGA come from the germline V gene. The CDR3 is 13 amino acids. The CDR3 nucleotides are TGTGCCAGCAGTACCCCGGACGGTTTCGGCTACACCTTC. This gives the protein CASSTPDGFGYTF.

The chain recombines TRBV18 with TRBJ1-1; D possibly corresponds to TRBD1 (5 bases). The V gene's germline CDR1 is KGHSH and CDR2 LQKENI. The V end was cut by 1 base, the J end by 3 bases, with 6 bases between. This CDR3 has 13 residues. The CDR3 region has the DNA TGTGCCAGCTCACCACTCAGGGACACTGAAGCTTTCTTT. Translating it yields CASSPLRDTEAFF.

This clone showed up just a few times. The CDR3 spells CASRAGKNTGELFF. CDR3 nucleotides: TGTGCCAGCAGGGCAGGGAAGAACACCGGGGAGCTGTTTTTT. The chain recombines TRBV14 with TRBJ2-2; TRBD1 is a possible D gene (5 bases). Trimming took 6 bases from V and 1 from J, leaving 9 bases between them. This CDR3 contains 14 residues. Germline lookup yields CDR1 SGHDN and CDR2 FVKESK.

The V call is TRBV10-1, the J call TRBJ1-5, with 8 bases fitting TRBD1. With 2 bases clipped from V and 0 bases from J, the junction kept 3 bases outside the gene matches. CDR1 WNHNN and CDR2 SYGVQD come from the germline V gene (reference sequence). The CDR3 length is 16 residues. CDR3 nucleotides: TGCGCCAGCAGTGAGGGGACAGGTTATAGCAATCAGCCCCAGCATTTT. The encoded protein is CASSEGTGYSNQPQHF.

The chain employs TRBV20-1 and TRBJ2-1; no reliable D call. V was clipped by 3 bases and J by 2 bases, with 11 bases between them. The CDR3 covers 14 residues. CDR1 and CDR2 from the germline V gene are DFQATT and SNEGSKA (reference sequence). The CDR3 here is CSASMSDPYNEQFF. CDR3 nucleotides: TGCAGTGCTAGTATGTCGGACCCCTACAATGAGCAGTTCTTC.

CDR3 amino acids: CASSPSSGTGTNSPLHF. The DNA of the CDR3 is TGTGCCAGCAGCCCGAGCTCCGGGACAGGGACTAATTCACCCCTCCACTTT. The gene calls are TRBV4-2 and TRBJ1-6, with 9 bases aligning to TRBD1. This CDR3 has 17 amino acids. CDR1 and CDR2 from the germline V gene are LGHNA and YNFKEQ. Trimming cost V 4 bases and J 6 bases; bases outside gene matches: 10.

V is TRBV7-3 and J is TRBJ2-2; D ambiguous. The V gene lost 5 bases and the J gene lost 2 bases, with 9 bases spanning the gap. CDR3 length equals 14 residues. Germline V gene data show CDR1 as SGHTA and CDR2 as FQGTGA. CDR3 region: CASSASYNTGELFF. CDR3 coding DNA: TGTGCCAGCAGCGCTTCCTATAACACCGGGGAGCTGTTTTTT.

CDR3 bases: TGTGCCAGCAGCGACGGGGGTGGCACAGATACGCAGTATTTT. This gives the protein CASSDGGGTDTQYF. The chain employs TRBV9 and TRBJ2-3, with D tentatively TRBD2 (6 bases). The ends were cut back, 3 bases at V and 1 base at J, with 9 bases in the middle. Per the germline V gene, CDR1 is SGDLS and CDR2 is YYNGEE. CDR3 size: 14 residues.

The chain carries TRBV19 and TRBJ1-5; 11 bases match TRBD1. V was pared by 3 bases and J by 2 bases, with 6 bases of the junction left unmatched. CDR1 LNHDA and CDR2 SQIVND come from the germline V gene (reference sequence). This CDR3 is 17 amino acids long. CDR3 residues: CASSIRTGGRGNQPQHF. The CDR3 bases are TGTGCCAGTAGTATCCGGACAGGGGGCCGAGGCAATCAGCCCCAGCATTTT.

The DNA of the CDR3 is TGTGCCAGCCGAACGGGGCAGCCTAATTCACCCCTCCACTTT. Translating gives CASRTGQPNSPLHF. J is TRBJ1-6 and V is TRBV6-1; a weak D match, TRBD1 (5 bases). Germline-derived CDR1 and CDR2 are MNHNS and SASEGT. V shed 8 bases and J shed 6 bases, with 14 bases lying between them. The length of the CDR3 is 14 residues.

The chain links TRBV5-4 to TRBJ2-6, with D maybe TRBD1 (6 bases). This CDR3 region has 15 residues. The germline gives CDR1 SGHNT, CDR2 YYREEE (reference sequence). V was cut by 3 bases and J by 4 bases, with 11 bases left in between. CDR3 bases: TGTGCCAGCAGCTCCAGGGGCTCGGGGGCCAACGTCCTGACTTTC. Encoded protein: CASSSRGSGANVLTF.

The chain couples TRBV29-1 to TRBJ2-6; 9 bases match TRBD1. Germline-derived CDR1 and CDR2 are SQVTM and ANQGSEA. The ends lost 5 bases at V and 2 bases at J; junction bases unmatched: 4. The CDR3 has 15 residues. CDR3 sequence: CSVLGTGTGANVLTF. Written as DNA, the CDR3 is TGCAGCGTTCTAGGGACAGGGACTGGGGCCAACGTCCTGACTTTC.

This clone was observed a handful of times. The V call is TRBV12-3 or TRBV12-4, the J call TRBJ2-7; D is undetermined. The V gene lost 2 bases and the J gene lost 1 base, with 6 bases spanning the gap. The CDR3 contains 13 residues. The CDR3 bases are TGTGCCAGCAGTTTACAGTTATCCTACGAGCAGTACTTC. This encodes CASSLQLSYEQYF.

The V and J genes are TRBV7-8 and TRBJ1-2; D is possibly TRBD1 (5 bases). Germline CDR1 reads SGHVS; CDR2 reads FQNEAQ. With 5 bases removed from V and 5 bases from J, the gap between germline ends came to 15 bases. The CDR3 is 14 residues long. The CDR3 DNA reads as TGTGCCAGCAGCCCAGGGTTCGCCCAGTATGGCTACACCTTC. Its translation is CASSPGFAQYGYTF.

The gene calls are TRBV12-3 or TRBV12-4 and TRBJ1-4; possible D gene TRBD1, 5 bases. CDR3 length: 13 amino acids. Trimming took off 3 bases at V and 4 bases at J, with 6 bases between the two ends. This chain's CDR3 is CASSFQGNEKLFF. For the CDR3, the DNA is TGTGCCAGCAGTTTTCAGGGTAATGAAAAACTGTTTTTT.

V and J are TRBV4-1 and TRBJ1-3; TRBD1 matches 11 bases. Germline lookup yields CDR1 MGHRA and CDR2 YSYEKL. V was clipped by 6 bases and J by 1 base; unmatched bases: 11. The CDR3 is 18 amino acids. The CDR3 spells CASSPRTGGDRSGNTIYF. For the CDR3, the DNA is TGCGCCAGCAGTCCTCGGACAGGGGGCGATCGGTCTGGAAACACCATATATTTT.

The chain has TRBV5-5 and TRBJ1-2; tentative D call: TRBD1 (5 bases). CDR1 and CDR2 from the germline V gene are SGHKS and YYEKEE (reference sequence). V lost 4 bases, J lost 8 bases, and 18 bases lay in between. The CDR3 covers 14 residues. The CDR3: CASSSLDQRGGYTF. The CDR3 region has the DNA TGTGCCAGCAGCAGCTTAGATCAGAGGGGCGGCTACACCTTC.

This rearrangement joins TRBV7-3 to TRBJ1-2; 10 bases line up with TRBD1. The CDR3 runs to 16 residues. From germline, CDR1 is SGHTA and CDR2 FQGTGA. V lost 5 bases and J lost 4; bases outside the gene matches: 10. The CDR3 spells CASSRQGTGEVYGYTF. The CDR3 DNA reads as TGTGCCAGCAGCAGACAAGGGACAGGGGAGGTCTATGGCTACACCTTC.